A selection of T cell receptor beta chains follows, all from one sample in a study of blood T cell repertoires in COVID-19. Libraries were prepared by immunoSEQ multiplex PCR; TCRdb keeps only in-frame clonotypes and omits some of them. Here the sample spans about 130,000 clones, 70% to 85% being singletons. The sequenced material came from peripheral blood. These receptors all stem from a woman between 50 and 59 years old with acute or convalescent COVID-19. Each CDR3 is given with its conserved first and last residue. Fields, in order: D gene, V gene, J gene, clone size, CDR3 DNA, CDR3 protein. A D gene is named only where the DNA matches it firmly. Expanded clones are given a class, and other clones once, few, many or no size at all.

d_gene: .; v_gene: TRBV7-6; j_gene: TRBJ2-7; abundance: .; CDR3nt: TGTGCCAGCAGCTTAAGTTCTGGGGAGCCTTACGAGCAGTACTTC; CDR3aa: CASSLSSGEPYEQYF
d_gene: .; v_gene: TRBV19; j_gene: TRBJ1-3; abundance: .; CDR3nt: TGTGCCAGTTACAGACCCCAAGCTGGAAACACCATATATTTT; CDR3aa: CASYRPQAGNTIYF
d_gene: .; v_gene: TRBV7-2; j_gene: TRBJ2-3; abundance: .; CDR3nt: TGTGCCAGCAGCACCAAAACTAGCACAGATACGCAGTATTTT; CDR3aa: CASSTKTSTDTQYF
d_gene: .; v_gene: TRBV5-1; j_gene: TRBJ1-5; abundance: .; CDR3nt: TGCGCCAGCAGCTTGGCCCCGGGGGGGGATCAGCCCCAGCATTTT; CDR3aa: CASSLAPGGDQPQHF
d_gene: TRBD1; v_gene: TRBV2; j_gene: TRBJ1-5; abundance: .; CDR3nt: TGTGCCAGCCGGGACAGGCGCAATCAGCCCCAGCATTTT; CDR3aa: CASRDRRNQPQHF
d_gene: TRBD1; v_gene: TRBV11-2; j_gene: TRBJ1-2; abundance: .; CDR3nt: TGTGCCAGCAGCTTAGAGTCAGGGGGTATGTTCGGCTACACCTTC; CDR3aa: CASSLESGGMFGYTF
d_gene: TRBD1; v_gene: TRBV6-4; j_gene: TRBJ1-1; abundance: .; CDR3nt: TGTGCCAGCAGTCCAGGGGGCCATGAAGCTTTCTTT; CDR3aa: CASSPGGHEAFF
d_gene: .; v_gene: TRBV19; j_gene: TRBJ2-2; abundance: .; CDR3nt: TGTGCCAGTACCCCCCCCAGGGGTCGAGGCACCGGGGAGCTGTTTTTT; CDR3aa: CASTPPRGRGTGELFF
d_gene: TRBD2; v_gene: TRBV27; j_gene: TRBJ2-7; abundance: .; CDR3nt: TGTGCCAGCAGTTTATCTCACCTGGCGGGGGGGAAGCGGTCCTCGTCCTACGAGCAGTACTTC; CDR3aa: CASSLSHLAGGKRSSSYEQYF
d_gene: TRBD2; v_gene: TRBV10-2; j_gene: TRBJ2-7; abundance: once; CDR3nt: TGCGCCAGTCGGGGACTAGCGGGGACCTACGAGCAGTACTTC; CDR3aa: CASRGLAGTYEQYF
d_gene: .; v_gene: TRBV6-4; j_gene: TRBJ1-1; abundance: few; CDR3nt: TGTGCCAGCAGTCGCTCAGGGGAAGTCAGTACTGAAGCTTTCTTT; CDR3aa: CASSRSGEVSTEAFF
d_gene: TRBD1; v_gene: TRBV14; j_gene: TRBJ2-3; abundance: once; CDR3nt: TGTGCCAGCAGCCAAGAGGCTTTCGGGACAGGGGTTACGGGCACAGATACGCAGTATTTT; CDR3aa: CASSQEAFGTGVTGTDTQYF
d_gene: .; v_gene: TRBV2; j_gene: TRBJ2-3; abundance: .; CDR3nt: TGTGCCAGCGATGTAAGGGGTTTTTCAGATACGCAGTATTTT; CDR3aa: CASDVRGFSDTQYF
d_gene: TRBD1; v_gene: TRBV3-1/TRBV3-2; j_gene: TRBJ2-2; abundance: .; CDR3nt: TGTGCCAGCAGCCAAGCCCCCGGGACAGGGGGGACCGGGGAGCTGTTTTTT; CDR3aa: CASSQAPGTGGTGELFF
d_gene: TRBD1; v_gene: TRBV6-1; j_gene: TRBJ1-5; abundance: .; CDR3nt: TGTGCCAGCAGTGAACCTCACAGGGGAAGCAATCAGCCCCAGCATTTT; CDR3aa: CASSEPHRGSNQPQHF
d_gene: TRBD1; v_gene: TRBV3-1/TRBV3-2; j_gene: TRBJ1-2; abundance: .; CDR3nt: TGTGCCAGCAGCCGTGGGACAGGTCCTTATGGCTACACCTTC; CDR3aa: CASSRGTGPYGYTF
d_gene: TRBD2; v_gene: TRBV23-1; j_gene: TRBJ2-7; abundance: few; CDR3nt: TGCGCCAGCAGTGCTTTGCGGGGGGCCGAGGAGTACGAGCAGTACTTC; CDR3aa: CASSALRGAEEYEQYF
d_gene: TRBD2; v_gene: TRBV5-6; j_gene: TRBJ2-3; abundance: .; CDR3nt: TGTGCCAGCAGCCTGGGACTAGCGGAAACAGATACGCAGTATTTT; CDR3aa: CASSLGLAETDTQYF
d_gene: .; v_gene: TRBV2; j_gene: TRBJ1-2; abundance: .; CDR3nt: TGTGCCAGCAGACAGGGAGAAAACTATGGCTACACCTTC; CDR3aa: CASRQGENYGYTF
d_gene: .; v_gene: TRBV2; j_gene: TRBJ1-6; abundance: once; CDR3nt: TGTGCCAGCAGTGTGCTAGGCAGGGGTGATTCACCCCTCCACTTT; CDR3aa: CASSVLGRGDSPLHF
d_gene: .; v_gene: TRBV5-1; j_gene: TRBJ1-3; abundance: .; CDR3nt: TGCGCCAGCAGCAAGGGACAAAACTCTGGAAACACCATATATTTT; CDR3aa: CASSKGQNSGNTIYF
d_gene: .; v_gene: TRBV6-1; j_gene: TRBJ1-5; abundance: .; CDR3nt: TGTGCCAGCAGTGAAGGAGGGTATAGCAATCAGCCCCAGCATTTT; CDR3aa: CASSEGGYSNQPQHF
d_gene: TRBD1; v_gene: TRBV6-5; j_gene: TRBJ2-7; abundance: .; CDR3nt: TGTGCCAGCCTGCGGGACAGGAGTACCTACGAGCAGTACTTC; CDR3aa: CASLRDRSTYEQYF
d_gene: TRBD1; v_gene: TRBV5-1; j_gene: TRBJ2-2; abundance: .; CDR3nt: TGCGCCAGCAGCCTCGGGACAGGGGGCACCGGGGAGCTGTTTTTT; CDR3aa: CASSLGTGGTGELFF
d_gene: TRBD1; v_gene: TRBV29-1; j_gene: TRBJ1-5; abundance: .; CDR3nt: TGCAGCGTTAGGGACAGTGGCAATCAGCCCCAGCATTTT; CDR3aa: CSVRDSGNQPQHF
d_gene: TRBD1; v_gene: TRBV10-3; j_gene: TRBJ2-7; abundance: .; CDR3nt: TGTGCCATCAGTAGGGACAGAGTGAACGAGCAGTACTTC; CDR3aa: CAISRDRVNEQYF
d_gene: TRBD1; v_gene: TRBV7-3; j_gene: TRBJ2-3; abundance: .; CDR3nt: TGTGCCAGCAGCTTAGTCGGACAGGGTCATACGCAGTATTTT; CDR3aa: CASSLVGQGHTQYF
d_gene: TRBD2; v_gene: TRBV30; j_gene: TRBJ2-2; abundance: .; CDR3nt: TGTGCCTGGAGTGGCCTAGCGGGGGGGCCCCGCAACACCGGGGAGCTGTTTTTT; CDR3aa: CAWSGLAGGPRNTGELFF
d_gene: .; v_gene: TRBV18; j_gene: TRBJ1-2; abundance: .; CDR3nt: TGTGCCAGCTCACCTGTCAGAATGTATGGCTACACCTTC; CDR3aa: CASSPVRMYGYTF
d_gene: .; v_gene: TRBV19; j_gene: TRBJ2-7; abundance: .; CDR3nt: TGTGCCAGTAGTATAAATTATCCTAACTACGAGCAGTACTTC; CDR3aa: CASSINYPNYEQYF
d_gene: TRBD2; v_gene: TRBV24-1; j_gene: TRBJ2-3; abundance: .; CDR3nt: TGTGCCACCAGTGACAGACTAGCGACCAGCACAGATACGCAGTATTTT; CDR3aa: CATSDRLATSTDTQYF
d_gene: .; v_gene: TRBV11-1; j_gene: TRBJ1-2; abundance: many; CDR3nt: TGTGCCAGCAGCCCTCAGACAGACTATGGCTACACCTTC; CDR3aa: CASSPQTDYGYTF
d_gene: TRBD1; v_gene: TRBV4-1; j_gene: TRBJ1-6; abundance: .; CDR3nt: TGCGCCAGCAGCCAAGGGACAGGGATTTCACCCCTCCACTTT; CDR3aa: CASSQGTGISPLHF
d_gene: .; v_gene: TRBV21-1; j_gene: TRBJ1-6; abundance: .; CDR3nt: TGTGCCAGCAGGTCAACGGGGACAGGCGAGTATAATTCACCCCTCCACTTT; CDR3aa: CASRSTGTGEYNSPLHF
d_gene: TRBD2; v_gene: TRBV11-2; j_gene: TRBJ2-1; abundance: .; CDR3nt: TGTGCCAGCAGCATCCTAGCTAGCGGGGTAGGTGAGCAGTTCTTC; CDR3aa: CASSILASGVGEQFF
d_gene: .; v_gene: TRBV19; j_gene: TRBJ1-5; abundance: .; CDR3nt: TGTGCCAGTAACCCCCGGGGTCAGGTGCAGGATCGCAATCAGCCCCAGCATTTT; CDR3aa: CASNPRGQVQDRNQPQHF
d_gene: .; v_gene: TRBV19; j_gene: TRBJ1-1; abundance: .; CDR3nt: TGTGCCAGTAGCGGTAAGGGGTTCACTGAAGCTTTCTTT; CDR3aa: CASSGKGFTEAFF
d_gene: .; v_gene: TRBV18; j_gene: TRBJ2-1; abundance: .; CDR3nt: TGTGCCAGCTCACCGGAGTTGGGGGGTGCGTACAATGAGCAGTTCTTC; CDR3aa: CASSPELGGAYNEQFF
d_gene: TRBD1; v_gene: TRBV24-1; j_gene: TRBJ2-1; abundance: .; CDR3nt: TGTGCCACCAGTGATTTGGGGACAGGGAACAATGAGCAGTTCTTC; CDR3aa: CATSDLGTGNNEQFF
d_gene: .; v_gene: TRBV6-5; j_gene: TRBJ1-6; abundance: .; CDR3nt: TGTGCCAGCAGTATGACTACTTGGGATTCACCCCTCCACTTT; CDR3aa: CASSMTTWDSPLHF
d_gene: .; v_gene: TRBV5-5; j_gene: TRBJ2-7; abundance: .; CDR3nt: TGTGCCAGCAGCTTGGCCTCTAGCCCCACCTACGAGCAGTACTTC; CDR3aa: CASSLASSPTYEQYF
d_gene: .; v_gene: TRBV9; j_gene: TRBJ1-1; abundance: .; CDR3nt: TGTGCCAGCACTCAGGACAGTATGAACACTGAAGCTTTCTTT; CDR3aa: CASTQDSMNTEAFF
d_gene: .; v_gene: TRBV5-1; j_gene: TRBJ1-3; abundance: .; CDR3nt: TGCGCCAGCAGCTTGGAGGCAGGGCAGTCAGGAAACACCATATATTTT; CDR3aa: CASSLEAGQSGNTIYF
d_gene: .; v_gene: TRBV5-4; j_gene: TRBJ2-7; abundance: once; CDR3nt: TGTGCCAGCAGCGCCGACAGGGAGGCCTACGAGCAGTACTTC; CDR3aa: CASSADREAYEQYF
d_gene: .; v_gene: TRBV6-1; j_gene: TRBJ1-2; abundance: once; CDR3nt: TGTGCCAGCAGTGAACCAGGGAAAATGAACTATGGCTACACCTTC; CDR3aa: CASSEPGKMNYGYTF
d_gene: .; v_gene: TRBV2; j_gene: TRBJ1-1; abundance: .; CDR3nt: TGTGCCACCCAAATACAGGGGAACACTGAAGCTTTCTTT; CDR3aa: CATQIQGNTEAFF
d_gene: TRBD1; v_gene: TRBV6-1; j_gene: TRBJ1-2; abundance: .; CDR3nt: TGTGCCAGCAGTGAAGTCAGGGGACAGGGTGCGGTTCGAGGCTACACCTTC; CDR3aa: CASSEVRGQGAVRGYTF
d_gene: TRBD2; v_gene: TRBV6-1; j_gene: TRBJ2-1; abundance: .; CDR3nt: TGTGCCAGCAGTGAAGACTTGGGACTAGCTCCCTACAATGAGCAGTTCTTC; CDR3aa: CASSEDLGLAPYNEQFF
d_gene: TRBD1; v_gene: TRBV5-5; j_gene: TRBJ1-2; abundance: .; CDR3nt: TGTGCCAGCAGCTCACAGGGGAACTCGCCCTATGGCTACACCTTC; CDR3aa: CASSSQGNSPYGYTF
d_gene: .; v_gene: TRBV29-1; j_gene: TRBJ1-5; abundance: .; CDR3nt: TGCAGCTTTCAGGGAAATAGCAATCAGCCCCAGCATTTT; CDR3aa: CSFQGNSNQPQHF
d_gene: TRBD1; v_gene: TRBV3-1/TRBV3-2; j_gene: TRBJ1-2; abundance: .; CDR3nt: TGTGCCAGCAGCCCCATAGGGGGCGGCTATGGCTACACCTTC; CDR3aa: CASSPIGGGYGYTF
d_gene: TRBD1; v_gene: TRBV19; j_gene: TRBJ1-1; abundance: .; CDR3nt: TGTGCCAGTAGTCCGGACAGGGGGCGGTACACTGAAGCTTTCTTT; CDR3aa: CASSPDRGRYTEAFF
d_gene: TRBD1; v_gene: TRBV12-5; j_gene: TRBJ2-7; abundance: .; CDR3nt: TGTGCTAGTGGGAAGACAGGGGTGGGCGAGCAGTACTTC; CDR3aa: CASGKTGVGEQYF
d_gene: TRBD1; v_gene: TRBV7-9; j_gene: TRBJ1-6; abundance: .; CDR3nt: TGTGCCAGCAGCCCCCGGACAGGAATTAATTCACCCCTCCACTTT; CDR3aa: CASSPRTGINSPLHF
d_gene: .; v_gene: TRBV30; j_gene: TRBJ2-1; abundance: .; CDR3nt: TGTGCCTGGACCCTCCCGGGACTCAATGAGCAGTTCTTC; CDR3aa: CAWTLPGLNEQFF
d_gene: .; v_gene: TRBV19; j_gene: TRBJ1-4; abundance: .; CDR3nt: TGTGCCAGTAGACATTTCAGGGGCGCAACTAATGAAAAACTGTTTTTT; CDR3aa: CASRHFRGATNEKLFF
d_gene: .; v_gene: TRBV19; j_gene: TRBJ2-7; abundance: .; CDR3nt: TGTGCCAGTAGTACTTCCCCTTCAGCAGGGTTCTACGAGCAGTACTTC; CDR3aa: CASSTSPSAGFYEQYF
d_gene: .; v_gene: TRBV18; j_gene: TRBJ1-5; abundance: once; CDR3nt: TGTGCCAGCTCACCACTAGGGGGTAGCAATCAGCCCCAGCATTTT; CDR3aa: CASSPLGGSNQPQHF
d_gene: .; v_gene: TRBV2; j_gene: TRBJ2-7; abundance: .; CDR3nt: TGTGCCAGCAGTCTTGCAGTCTCCTACGAGCAGTACTTC; CDR3aa: CASSLAVSYEQYF
d_gene: TRBD2; v_gene: TRBV19; j_gene: TRBJ2-7; abundance: .; CDR3nt: TGTGCCAGTAGTGAACTAGCGGGGGGCTACTACGAGCAGTACTTC; CDR3aa: CASSELAGGYYEQYF